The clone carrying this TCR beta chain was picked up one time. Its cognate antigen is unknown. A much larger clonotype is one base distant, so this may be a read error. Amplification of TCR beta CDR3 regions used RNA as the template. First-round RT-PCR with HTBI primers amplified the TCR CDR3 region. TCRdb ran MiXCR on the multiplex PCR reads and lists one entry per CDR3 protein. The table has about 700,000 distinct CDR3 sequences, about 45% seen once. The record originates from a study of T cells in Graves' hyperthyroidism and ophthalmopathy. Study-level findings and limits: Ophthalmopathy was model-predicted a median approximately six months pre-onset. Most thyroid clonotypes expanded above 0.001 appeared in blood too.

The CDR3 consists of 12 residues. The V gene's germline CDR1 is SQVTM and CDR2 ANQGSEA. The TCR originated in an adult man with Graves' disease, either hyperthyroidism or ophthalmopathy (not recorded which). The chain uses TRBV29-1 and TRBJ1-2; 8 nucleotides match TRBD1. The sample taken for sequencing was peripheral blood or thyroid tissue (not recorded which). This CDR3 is CSVTGQGHGCTF. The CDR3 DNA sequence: TGCAGCGTCACCGGACAGGGCCATGGCTGCACCTTC.